The present T cell receptor (beta chain) was sequenced within a study of T cell repertoires in aging, cancer and after chemotherapy. As for this clonotype: Its antigen is undetermined.

Points from the study as a whole: Healthy donors lost TCR diversity with age mainly through richness, cancer patients through richness and evenness. Untreated cancer patients had significantly lower blood TCR diversity than age-matched healthy donors.

Multiplex touch-down PCR with TRB-A/B primers amplified rearranged V-D-J TRB sequences. From the multiplex PCR reads, TCRdb called clonotypes with MiXCR, one entry per CDR3 protein. Of 4,000 to 5,000 distinct CDR3 sequences in the sample, about a quarter were seen once. Trimming pared 0 bases from V and 7 bases from J, leaving 7 bases between. CDR3 length: 13 residues. Germline CDR1 reads MNHNS; CDR2 reads SASEGT. Peripheral blood genomic DNA, not sorted cells or RNA, was the template. Sequences were obtained from blood. The receptor was isolated from a human donor with a blood cancer. V usage is TRBV6-1 and J usage is TRBJ1-5; a possible D gene is TRBD1 (5 bases). CDR3 in DNA: TGTGCCAGCAGTGAAGCGGGGGTCCAGCCCCAGCATTTT. It specifies CASSEAGVQPQHF.